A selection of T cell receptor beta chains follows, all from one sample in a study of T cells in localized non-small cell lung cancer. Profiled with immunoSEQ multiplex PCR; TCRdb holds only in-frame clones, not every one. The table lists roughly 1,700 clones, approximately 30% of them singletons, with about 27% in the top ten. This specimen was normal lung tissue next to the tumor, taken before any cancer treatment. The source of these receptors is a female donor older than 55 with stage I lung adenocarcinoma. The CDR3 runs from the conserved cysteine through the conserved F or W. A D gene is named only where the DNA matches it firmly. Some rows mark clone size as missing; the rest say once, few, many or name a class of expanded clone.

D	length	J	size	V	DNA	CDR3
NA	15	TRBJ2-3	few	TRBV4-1	TGCGCCAGCAGCCAAGAACAGCGGGGCACAGATACGCAGTATTTT	CASSQEQRGTDTQYF
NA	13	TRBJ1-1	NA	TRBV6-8	TGTGCCAGCAGTTTGGAGGAGACCACTGAAGCTTTCTTT	CASSLEETTEAFF
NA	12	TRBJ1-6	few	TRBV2	TGTGCCAGCAGGCAGATTAATTCACCCCTCCACTTT	CASRQINSPLHF
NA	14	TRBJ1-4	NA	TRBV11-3	TGTGCCAGCAGCTTAGGGGGTTCCTATGAAAAACTGTTTTTT	CASSLGGSYEKLFF
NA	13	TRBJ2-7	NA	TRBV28	TGTGCCACCTTCCGGGGTAGCTCCTACGAGCAGTACTTC	CATFRGSSYEQYF
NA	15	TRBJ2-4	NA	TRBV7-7	TGTGCCAGCAGCTTGAGGGGAAGGGCCAAAAACATTCAGTACTTC	CASSLRGRAKNIQYF
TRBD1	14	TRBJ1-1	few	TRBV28	TGTGCCAGCAGCAGGGGGAAAGTGTACACTGAAGCTTTCTTT	CASSRGKVYTEAFF
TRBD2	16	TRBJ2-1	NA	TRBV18	TGTGCCAGCTCACCCCTCCCCACTAGCGGGCACAATGAGCAGTTCTTC	CASSPLPTSGHNEQFF
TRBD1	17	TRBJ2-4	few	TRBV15	TGTGCCACCAGCAGAGATGGCGTGGGACAGGTGGAAAACATTCAGTACTTC	CATSRDGVGQVENIQYF
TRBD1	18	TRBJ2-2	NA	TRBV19	TGTGCCAGTAGTATCCCCATTCTCGGGACAGCAAACACCGGGGAGCTGTTTTTT	CASSIPILGTANTGELFF